This T cell receptor beta chain was sequenced in a study of T cell changes during pregnancy in multiple sclerosis. Germline V lookup: CDR1 LGHNA, CDR2 YSLEER. This CDR3 has 13 amino acids. The V gene lost 6 bases and the J gene lost 0 bases, with 8 bases spanning the gap. Sequencing used immunoSEQ multiplex PCR; TCRdb keeps in-frame clones, though not all of them. Of tens of thousands of clones in the sample, about 90% were seen once. Source: CD4+ T cells from peripheral blood mononuclear cells, taken before pregnancy. V usage is TRBV4-3 and J usage is TRBJ1-1; D may be TRBD1 (5 bases). The sequence came from a female donor with multiple sclerosis, enrolled in a pregnancy study. The DNA for the CDR3 is TGCGCCAGCAGGAAGGACATGAACACTGAAGCTTTCTTT. It yields the protein CASRKDMNTEAFF.